These T cell receptor beta chains were read from a single sample in a study of T cell repertoires in cytomegalovirus infection. One entry per CDR3 protein, called by TCRdb with MiXCR from the reads. This sample has some 940,000 distinct CDR3 sequences; around 30% occur once, and the top ten carry about 14%. Their antigens remain unidentified. The source was cultured CD8+ T cells from PBMCs, collected from culture after CMV antigen stimulation. Receptor source: a human donor in good health (CMV status not recorded). Some clones in this sample may be carry-over from other donors' samples. CDR3s include the opening cysteine and the closing phenylalanine or tryptophan. Each record gives: V gene, clone size, J gene, D gene, CDR3 DNA, CDR3 protein. D genes are given only for firm matches. Only part of the rows carry a size: once, few, many, or a class if the clone is expanded.

v_call: TRBV12-3/TRBV12-4; clone_size: NA; j_call: TRBJ2-1; d_call: NA; cdr3_nt: TGTGCCAGCAGATCGGACGCAAATGAGCAGTTCTTC; cdr3_aa: CASRSDANEQFF
v_call: TRBV7-9; clone_size: NA; j_call: TRBJ1-6; d_call: NA; cdr3_nt: TGTGCCAGCAGCTCGGACTCGACAAAGGAACCCCTCCACTTT; cdr3_aa: CASSSDSTKEPLHF
v_call: TRBV7-6; clone_size: NA; j_call: TRBJ2-1; d_call: NA; cdr3_nt: TGTGCCAGCAGCTTAGCTGAACTTGGAACCTACAATGAGCAGTTCTTC; cdr3_aa: CASSLAELGTYNEQFF
v_call: TRBV7-8; clone_size: few; j_call: TRBJ2-1; d_call: NA; cdr3_nt: TGTGCCAGCACCCAAGGACAACTGGGCAATGAGCAGTTCTTC; cdr3_aa: CASTQGQLGNEQFF
v_call: TRBV28; clone_size: NA; j_call: TRBJ2-4; d_call: NA; cdr3_nt: TGTGCCAGCAGTTTAAGGCTCCCTCGGTTCGGAGGAGACCAAGCCAAAAACATTCAGTACTTC; cdr3_aa: CASSLRLPRFGGDQAKNIQYF
v_call: TRBV10-3; clone_size: NA; j_call: TRBJ2-3; d_call: TRBD1; cdr3_nt: TGTGCCATCAGTGTAGGGACAGGGGCTTATCCTGGCATAGATACGCAGTATTTT; cdr3_aa: CAISVGTGAYPGIDTQYF
v_call: TRBV5-6; clone_size: NA; j_call: TRBJ2-7; d_call: TRBD2; cdr3_nt: TGTGCCAGCAGTTACGGGACTAGCGGGCCCTACGAGCAGTACTTC; cdr3_aa: CASSYGTSGPYEQYF
v_call: TRBV6-1; clone_size: few; j_call: TRBJ2-1; d_call: NA; cdr3_nt: TGTGCCAGCAGTTCTAGCGTCGAATTGAATGAGCAGTTCTTC; cdr3_aa: CASSSSVELNEQFF
v_call: TRBV15; clone_size: few; j_call: TRBJ1-1; d_call: TRBD1; cdr3_nt: TGTGCCACCAGCAGTAACAGGGGGAGGACTGAAGCTTTCTTT; cdr3_aa: CATSSNRGRTEAFF
v_call: TRBV4-1; clone_size: few; j_call: TRBJ2-3; d_call: NA; cdr3_nt: TGCGCCAGCAGCCAATTTCCCTCGGGCGCGGATACGCAGTATTTT; cdr3_aa: CASSQFPSGADTQYF
v_call: TRBV6-6; clone_size: few; j_call: TRBJ2-2; d_call: TRBD2; cdr3_nt: TGTGCCAGCAGTTACTCTAGCTGGACTAGCGGGGGGGGGAACACCGGGGAGCTGTTTTTT; cdr3_aa: CASSYSSWTSGGGNTGELFF
v_call: TRBV7-2; clone_size: NA; j_call: TRBJ1-5; d_call: NA; cdr3_nt: TGTGCCAGCAGCTTCCCAGGGGCTGGGCAGCCCCAGCATTTT; cdr3_aa: CASSFPGAGQPQHF
v_call: TRBV5-6; clone_size: NA; j_call: TRBJ1-6; d_call: TRBD1; cdr3_nt: TGTGCCAGCAGCTCCGGACAGGGGCGTACACCCCTCCACTTT; cdr3_aa: CASSSGQGRTPLHF
v_call: TRBV9; clone_size: few; j_call: TRBJ2-1; d_call: TRBD1; cdr3_nt: TGTGCCAGCAGCGTAGGACCGAGACAGGGGGCGAATGAGCAGTTCTTC; cdr3_aa: CASSVGPRQGANEQFF
v_call: TRBV25-1; clone_size: NA; j_call: TRBJ2-3; d_call: NA; cdr3_nt: TGTGCCAGCACCCCTTGGGGGACAGATACGCAGTATTTT; cdr3_aa: CASTPWGTDTQYF
v_call: TRBV7-9; clone_size: few; j_call: TRBJ2-3; d_call: NA; cdr3_nt: TGTGCCAGCAGCTTAGCGTTACGGCAGGGAAGCACAGATACGCAGTATTTT; cdr3_aa: CASSLALRQGSTDTQYF
v_call: TRBV6-5; clone_size: NA; j_call: TRBJ1-2; d_call: NA; cdr3_nt: TGTGCCAGCAGTTACTCGACCAGGGCCATTAACTATGGCTACACCTTC; cdr3_aa: CASSYSTRAINYGYTF
v_call: TRBV9; clone_size: NA; j_call: TRBJ1-3; d_call: TRBD1; cdr3_nt: TGTGCCAGCAGCGAGAGGGGGGGACAGCGTTCAAACACCATATATTTT; cdr3_aa: CASSERGGQRSNTIYF
v_call: TRBV27; clone_size: many; j_call: TRBJ1-5; d_call: NA; cdr3_nt: TGTGCCAGCAGTTTAAGGGCAGGGAATCAGCCCCAGCATTTT; cdr3_aa: CASSLRAGNQPQHF
v_call: TRBV4-1; clone_size: NA; j_call: TRBJ2-7; d_call: NA; cdr3_nt: TGCGCCAGCAGCCAACCCGGGACGAACGAGCAGTACTTC; cdr3_aa: CASSQPGTNEQYF
v_call: TRBV9; clone_size: NA; j_call: TRBJ2-1; d_call: NA; cdr3_nt: TGTGCCAGCAGCGTAGGTACAGGAGAATACAATGAGCAGTTCTTC; cdr3_aa: CASSVGTGEYNEQFF
v_call: TRBV18; clone_size: NA; j_call: TRBJ2-1; d_call: NA; cdr3_nt: TGTGCCAGCTCACCGGAAACAGGCCTTCGCAATGAGCAGTTCTTC; cdr3_aa: CASSPETGLRNEQFF
v_call: TRBV7-8; clone_size: many; j_call: TRBJ1-4; d_call: NA; cdr3_nt: TGTGCCAGCAGCTTCGGGCATGGGGCAACTAATGAAAAACTGTTTTTT; cdr3_aa: CASSFGHGATNEKLFF
v_call: TRBV11-2; clone_size: few; j_call: TRBJ2-5; d_call: NA; cdr3_nt: TGTGCCAGCAGTCTTCAAGGTTGGCCTCAAGAGACCCAGTACTTC; cdr3_aa: CASSLQGWPQETQYF
v_call: TRBV7-8; clone_size: NA; j_call: TRBJ2-1; d_call: TRBD2; cdr3_nt: TGTGCCAGCAGCATCCCCGGGACTAACAATGAGCAGTTCTTC; cdr3_aa: CASSIPGTNNEQFF
v_call: TRBV9; clone_size: once; j_call: TRBJ1-1; d_call: NA; cdr3_nt: TGTGCCAGCAGCGTCCCGATGGGGGGCAACACTGAAGCTTTCTTT; cdr3_aa: CASSVPMGGNTEAFF
v_call: TRBV28; clone_size: NA; j_call: TRBJ2-5; d_call: TRBD1; cdr3_nt: TGTGCCAGCACCCGACAGGGACGAGAGACCCAGTACTTC; cdr3_aa: CASTRQGRETQYF
v_call: TRBV7-6; clone_size: NA; j_call: TRBJ2-3; d_call: NA; cdr3_nt: TGTGCCAGCAGTCCCGCTGTCCTCACAGATACGCAGTATTTT; cdr3_aa: CASSPAVLTDTQYF
v_call: TRBV7-2; clone_size: many; j_call: TRBJ2-1; d_call: TRBD2; cdr3_nt: TGTGCCAGCAGCACGCGGGGGGTAGATTTCAATGAGCAGTTCTTC; cdr3_aa: CASSTRGVDFNEQFF
v_call: TRBV7-6; clone_size: few; j_call: TRBJ1-2; d_call: TRBD1; cdr3_nt: TGTGCCTTAGACAGGGGTCATGGCTACACCTTC; cdr3_aa: CALDRGHGYTF
v_call: TRBV20-1; clone_size: NA; j_call: TRBJ2-5; d_call: NA; cdr3_nt: TGCAGTGCTAGAGCGGTTCGGGGTCAAGAGACCCAGTACTTC; cdr3_aa: CSARAVRGQETQYF
v_call: TRBV5-1; clone_size: NA; j_call: TRBJ1-2; d_call: TRBD1; cdr3_nt: TGCGCCAGCGACGCTGGACAGGGATGGGGCTACACCTTC; cdr3_aa: CASDAGQGWGYTF
v_call: TRBV11-2; clone_size: NA; j_call: TRBJ1-6; d_call: NA; cdr3_nt: TGTGCCAGCAGCATCTGGGATTCACCCCTCCACTTT; cdr3_aa: CASSIWDSPLHF
v_call: TRBV19; clone_size: NA; j_call: TRBJ1-4; d_call: NA; cdr3_nt: TGTGCCAGTAGTACACCGGGACATCAAGAAAAACTGTTTTTT; cdr3_aa: CASSTPGHQEKLFF
v_call: TRBV3-1; clone_size: NA; j_call: TRBJ2-1; d_call: NA; cdr3_nt: TGTGCCAGCAGCCCGAGGGGGTATTTGTACAATGAGCAGTTCTTC; cdr3_aa: CASSPRGYLYNEQFF
v_call: TRBV20-1; clone_size: many; j_call: TRBJ1-5; d_call: TRBD1; cdr3_nt: TGCAGTGCTAAGGGGGCAAATCAGCCCCAGCATTTT; cdr3_aa: CSAKGANQPQHF
v_call: TRBV19; clone_size: NA; j_call: TRBJ1-6; d_call: TRBD1; cdr3_nt: TGTGCCAGTAGTACCGACAGGGCGGACCTCCACTTT; cdr3_aa: CASSTDRADLHF
v_call: TRBV19; clone_size: NA; j_call: TRBJ2-1; d_call: TRBD2; cdr3_nt: TGTGCCAGTAGCATGACTAGCGGGGTCTACAATGAGCAGTTCTTC; cdr3_aa: CASSMTSGVYNEQFF
v_call: TRBV28; clone_size: NA; j_call: TRBJ1-1; d_call: NA; cdr3_nt: TGTGCCAGCAGTTTATTGGGGGATTTGAACACTGAAGCTTTCTTT; cdr3_aa: CASSLLGDLNTEAFF
v_call: TRBV7-9; clone_size: few; j_call: TRBJ1-2; d_call: TRBD1; cdr3_nt: TGTGCCAGCAGCCGGACAGGGGGCGACTATGGCTACACCTTC; cdr3_aa: CASSRTGGDYGYTF
v_call: TRBV5-5; clone_size: NA; j_call: TRBJ1-4; d_call: NA; cdr3_nt: TGTGCCAGCAGCTTGTTATCGAGCAGCTATGGGGGTGATGAAAAACTGTTTTTT; cdr3_aa: CASSLLSSSYGGDEKLFF